This entry lists 14 T cell receptor beta chains sequenced from one sample in a study of glioma-infiltrating T cells. The iRepertoire nested amplicon-rescue multiplex PCR amplified TCR alpha and beta CDR3s from RNA. TCRdb independently ran MiXCR on the multiplex PCR reads; one entry per CDR3 protein. Counted here are under 130,000 distinct CDR3 sequences, 25% to 30% occurring once; the ten biggest clones make up about 40%. Sequencing was performed on glioma tissue, nonneoplastic brain tissue, or PBMCs (not recorded which). The receptors stem from a human donor with low-grade glioma or glioblastoma, undergoing nonglioma brain surgery, or in good health (not recorded which).

This clonotype was seen at least ten times. This rearrangement joins TRBV28 to TRBJ1-2; D not resolved. The CDR3 extends over 13 amino acids. In germline, CDR1 is MDHEN, CDR2 SYDVKM. V dropped 4 bases and J dropped 4 bases, with 10 bases sitting between them. DNA for the CDR3: TGTGCCAGCAGTTCACTCAGTTCCTATGGCTACACCTTC. Amino acid sequence: CASSSLSSYGYTF.

This clonotype was recorded many times. The CDR3 region is CASSPDPAALYFAQHF. The CDR3, as DNA: TGTGCCAGCAGTCCCGACCCGGCGGCCCTATATTTTGCCCAGCATTTT. This chain connects TRBV6-1 to TRBJ1-5; D call uncertain. With 5 bases removed from V and 11 bases from J, the gap between germline ends came to 25 bases. Germline V gene lookup returns CDR1 MNHNS and CDR2 SASEGT. The length of the CDR3 is 16 residues.

A remark on this clonotype: A much more abundant neighbour one base away suggests this may be a read error. The rearrangement links TRBV2 to TRBJ2-1, with TRBD2 matching over 10 bases. The CDR3 runs to 13 residues. Germline lookup yields CDR1 SNHLY and CDR2 FYNNEI. V lost 5 bases to trimming and J lost 15 bases; unmatched junction nucleotides: 10. CDR3 region: CASSPQTSGDPFF. CDR3 nucleotides: TGTGCCAGCAGTCCCCAAACTAGCGGGGACCCGTTCTTC.

On this clonotype itself: Just one base apart from a much larger clone, this may be a read error. V and J are TRBV25-1 and TRBJ1-2; unclear D gene. The CDR3 extends over 14 amino acids. Germline V gene sequence: CDR1 MGHDK, CDR2 SYGVNS. CDR3 protein: CASGDPRASVRYTF. For the CDR3, the DNA is TGTGCCAGCGGTGACCCCCGGGCCTCCGTTCGCTACACCTTC.

This clonotype was picked up a small number of times. The V call is TRBV19, the J call TRBJ1-2, with D unclear. The CDR3 has 13 residues. The V end lost 6 bases, the J end lost 5 bases, and 13 bases lay between the germline ends. Germline CDR1 reads LNHDA; CDR2 reads SQIVND (reference sequence). The CDR3 coding sequence is TGTGCCAGTAGAATTTTGGACGGATATGGCTACACCTTC. Translating it yields CASRILDGYGYTF.

This clonotype was seen ten or more times. This sequence joins TRBV6-1 and TRBJ2-1, with TRBD1 as a possible D gene (6 bases). Germline V gene sequence: CDR1 MNHNS, CDR2 SASEGT. V was clipped by 6 bases and J by 0 bases, with 9 bases between them. The CDR3 sequence is 14 residues long. The CDR3 region has the DNA TGTGCCAGCAGCCAGGGGAGCTCCTACAATGAGCAGTTCTTC. The encoded protein is CASSQGSSYNEQFF.

Remarks on this clonotype: Mismatch with germline at one junction end may stem from a read error. The J gene is TRBJ2-4, the V gene TRBV30, with 7 bases that match TRBD1. Germline CDR1 is GTSNPN and CDR2 is SVGIG (reference sequence). The CDR3 spans 15 residues. Here the CDR3 DNA reads TGTGCCCGGAGCGACAGGGTCGGAGCCAAAAACATTCAGTACTTC. It encodes CARSDRVGAKNIQYF. Combining the CDR3 with reference TRBV30 and TRBJ2-4 gives the whole variable domain SQTIHQWPATLVQPVGSPLSLECTVEGTSNPNLYWYRQAAGRGLQLLFYSVGIGQISSEVPQNLSASRPQDRQFILSSKKLLLSDSGFYLCARSDRVGAKNIQYFGAGTRLSVL.

This clonotype was counted between two and nine times. The genes are TRBV7-2 and TRBJ2-1; D perhaps matches TRBD1 (5 bases). Germline CDR1 and CDR2: SGHTA and FQGNSA. Trimming stripped 5 bases from V and 5 bases from J, with 10 bases between. The CDR3 sequence is 13 residues long. CDR3 amino acids: CASSTDSHNEQFF. In nucleotides, the CDR3 is TGTGCCAGCAGCACCGACAGCCACAATGAGCAGTTCTTC.

In this sample, this clonotype turned up many times. The V and J genes are TRBV7-2 and TRBJ1-1, with D perhaps matching TRBD1 (5 bases). Germline-derived CDR1 and CDR2 are SGHTA and FQGNSA. The CDR3 has 12 amino acids. V was trimmed by 8 bases and J by 4 bases, leaving 11 bases between them. DNA of the CDR3: TGTGCCAGCTGGAACCAGGGCACTGAAGCTTTCTTT. This translates into CASWNQGTEAFF.

V gene TRBV12-3 or TRBV12-4 combines with J gene TRBJ1-4; D ambiguous. This CDR3 region has 13 residues. The germline V and J ends were trimmed by 7 bases and 7 bases, with 13 bases remaining between them. This chain's CDR3 is CASTHRAIEKLFF. In DNA form, the CDR3 reads TGTGCCAGCACCCATAGGGCCATTGAAAAACTGTTTTTT.

J is TRBJ2-5 and V is TRBV7-9; D ambiguous. Trimming removed 5 bases at V and 0 bases at J, with 19 bases between. CDR1 and CDR2 from the germline V gene are SEHNR and FQNEAQ (reference sequence). CDR3 length: 17 amino acids. CDR3 DNA sequence: TGTGCCAGCAGCCCCTCGAGTTGGGGTCTGGACCAAGAGACCCAGTACTTC. It translates to CASSPSSWGLDQETQYF.

With regard to this clonotype: One end of the junction fails to match germline, which may point to a read error. The chain uses TRBV7-2 and TRBJ1-3; D gene ambiguous. Germline V CDR1 and CDR2: SGHTA, FQGNSA. This CDR3 region has 14 residues. CDR3: CAGSSDISENTIYF. For the CDR3, the DNA is TGTGCCGGCAGCTCCGACATCTCTGAAAACACCATATATTTT.

The V call is TRBV7-9, the J call TRBJ1-1; D remains unclear. Trimming pared 5 bases from V and 1 base from J, leaving 8 bases between. The CDR3 is made up of 13 amino acids. Germline V lookup: CDR1 SEHNR, CDR2 FQNEAQ (reference sequence). The chain's CDR3 is CASSPLTNTEAFF. The CDR3 DNA is TGTGCCAGCAGCCCACTCACGAACACTGAAGCTTTCTTT.

This clonotype was recorded many times. The V and J genes are TRBV6-1 and TRBJ1-6; a weak D match, TRBD1 (5 bases). The CDR3 runs to 14 residues. Deletions cut 5 bases from V and 7 bases from J, with 12 bases between. Per the germline V gene, CDR1 is MNHNS and CDR2 is SASEGT. CDR3 in DNA: TGTGCCAGCAGTCTCGGGACGCAAAATTCACCCCTCCACTTT. Translated, it gives CASSLGTQNSPLHF.